This T cell receptor beta chain emerged from a study of T cell responses to AZD1222 COVID-19 vaccine. General study points: In a largely white British group with more females than males, clonal diversity was possibly underestimated.

Trimming removed 4 bases from V and 0 bases from J, with 10 bases in between. Germline CDR1 MNHEY, CDR2 SVGAGI. The CDR3 length is 15 residues. About this clone: What it binds is unknown.

TCRdb keeps only in-frame clones here, not all; method: immunoSEQ multiplex PCR. The table lists 100,000 to 150,000 clones, roughly 91% of them singletons. This clonotype was sampled from an adult in good health. The sequencing here drew on peripheral blood, taken on day 0 of AZD1222 vaccination. The chain couples TRBV6-5 to TRBJ2-1; D is undetermined. CDR3 region: CASSSPFSSYNEQFF. CDR3 coding DNA: TGTGCCAGCAGTTCCCCGTTTAGCTCCTACAATGAGCAGTTCTTC.